A single sample is the source of the 21 T cell receptor beta chains below, sequenced in a study of shared clonotypes between healthy human individuals. Sequenced by immunoSEQ multiplex PCR; TCRdb stores in-frame clones only, minus some. Among about 380,000 clones listed, approximately 97% were seen once. Material: memory CD8+ T cells sorted from blood. Subset reported: CD45RO+ cells pooled with CCR7-negative TemRA cells. These receptors all come from a man between 25 and 39 years old in good health.

The chain recombines TRBV30 with TRBJ2-7; 8 bases line up with TRBD1. The V gene end was trimmed by 3 bases and the J gene end by 7 bases; junction bases not matched to a gene: 8. Germline assignment: CDR1 GTSNPN and CDR2 SVGIG (reference sequence). The CDR3 is 13 amino acids. For the CDR3, the DNA is TGTGCCTGGAGGACGGCCAGGGGGCAGGAGCAGTACTTC. Translating gives CAWRTARGQEQYF.

The V call is TRBV27, the J call TRBJ2-3; maybe TRBD2 (6 bases). Trimming pared 6 bases from V and 4 bases from J, leaving 26 bases between. CDR3 length equals 18 residues. Germline-derived CDR1 and CDR2 are MNHEY and SMNVEV (reference sequence). CDR3 sequence (DNA): TGTGCCAGCAGACCTTTGATTGGTAGCGGAGACTCCCCAGATACGCAGTATTTT. This sequence encodes CASRPLIGSGDSPDTQYF.

This clone was detected once. The rearrangement links TRBV10-3 to TRBJ2-1; D not resolved. Germline assignment: CDR1 ENHRY and CDR2 SYGVKD. The V gene lost 2 bases and the J gene lost 4 bases, with 6 bases spanning the gap. The CDR3 has 13 amino acids. The CDR3 DNA reads TGTGCCATCAGTGAGGTCGGATACAATGAGCAGTTCTTC. Its protein product is CAISEVGYNEQFF.

The V call is TRBV27, the J call TRBJ2-7; possibly TRBD1 or TRBD2 for D (5 bases each). The ends were cut back, 5 bases at V and 6 bases at J, with 23 bases in the middle. In germline, CDR1 is MNHEY, CDR2 SMNVEV (reference sequence). The CDR3 spans 16 residues. Written as DNA, the CDR3 is TGTGCCAGCAGTCCATTATTTTCGGGACGTGGGGGCGAGCAGTACTTC. Translating gives CASSPLFSGRGGEQYF.

This clone has just one count. The chain has TRBV18 and TRBJ1-2, with unresolved D. Looked up from germline, CDR1 is KGHSH and CDR2 is LQKENI. The CDR3 runs 13 residues. V lost 2 bases and J 4 bases, leaving 8 bases between the germline ends. This CDR3 is CASSPDTLYGYTF. CDR3 in DNA: TGTGCCAGCTCACCAGACACTCTCTATGGCTACACCTTC.

This chain links TRBV4-1 with TRBJ1-4; D remains ambiguous. V was trimmed by 3 bases and J by 11 bases, leaving 16 bases between them. The CDR3 is 14 residues long. Germline CDR1 and CDR2: MGHRA and YSYEKL. The DNA of the CDR3 is TGCGCCAGCAGCCAGGACCCGACTGGCCAGAAACTGTTTTTT. Its translation: CASSQDPTGQKLFF.

Concerning this clone itself: At the DNA level, this CDR3 is encoded by other sequences in the same sample as well. This chain links TRBV6-5 with TRBJ1-2; D uncertain. CDR3 size: 14 residues. The V gene's germline CDR1 is MNHEY and CDR2 SVGAGI. V lost 2 bases and J lost 4, with 11 bases in between. The CDR3 DNA follows: TGTGCCAGCAGTTACGTTCCAGACACCTATGGCTACACCTTC. Its translation: CASSYVPDTYGYTF.

The rearrangement links TRBV18 to TRBJ2-1; maybe TRBD1 (6 bases). Germline CDR1 and CDR2: KGHSH and LQKENI. The CDR3 extends over 23 amino acids. Trimming removed 4 bases from V and 6 bases from J, with 40 bases in between. The CDR3 is CASSLPTLWDKKEERTNVNEQFF. The CDR3 bases are TGTGCCAGCTCACTTCCTACGTTATGGGACAAAAAGGAGGAACGTACAAATGTCAATGAGCAGTTCTTC.

The J gene is TRBJ2-7, the V gene TRBV2; no firm D call. V dropped 6 bases and J dropped 6 bases, with 12 bases sitting between them. The CDR3 consists of 12 residues. Germline V lookup: CDR1 SNHLY, CDR2 FYNNEI. The CDR3 region has the DNA TGTGCCAGCAGGGCTAACTTGTTCGAGCAGTACTTC. It specifies CASRANLFEQYF.

Note on this clone: The sample carries other DNA sequences with the same CDR3. V is TRBV30 and J is TRBJ1-1; D unclear. V shed 2 bases and J shed 2 bases, with 9 bases lying between them. The CDR3 loop spans 13 amino acids. The germline V gene encodes CDR1 GTSNPN and CDR2 SVGIG (reference sequence). Written as DNA, the CDR3 is TGTGCCTGGAGTCCAGGAGGAAACACTGAAGCTTTCTTT. Amino acid sequence: CAWSPGGNTEAFF.

The chain carries TRBV5-6 and TRBJ2-5; 8 positions match TRBD1. Per the germline V gene, CDR1 is SGHDT and CDR2 is YYEEEE. V lost 2 bases, J lost 2 bases, and 2 bases stayed unmatched. The CDR3 spans 14 residues. The CDR3 sequence: CASSFYRGQETQYF. CDR3 nucleotides: TGTGCCAGCAGCTTCTACAGGGGGCAAGAGACCCAGTACTTC.

This clone was counted a single time. This rearrangement joins TRBV19 to TRBJ1-1, with 9 bases that match TRBD1. J lost 11 bases, V lost 0 bases, and 7 bases had no gene match. Germline assignment: CDR1 LNHDA and CDR2 SQIVND (reference sequence). The CDR3 consists of 14 residues. CDR3 nucleotides: TGTGCCAGTAGTATAGATCATGGACAGGGGAAGGCTTTCTTT. This gives the protein CASSIDHGQGKAFF.

The V and J genes are TRBV6-1 and TRBJ1-5; 9 bases map to TRBD1. Germline V gene sequence: CDR1 MNHNS, CDR2 SASEGT. The CDR3 has 15 residues. V shed 6 bases, J shed 0 bases, and the junction held 3 bases outside the gene matches. CDR3: CASRDRGGSNQPQHF. As DNA, the CDR3 is TGTGCCAGCAGGGACAGGGGAGGTAGCAATCAGCCCCAGCATTTT.

In its sample, this clone was seen once. The V and J genes are TRBV5-1 and TRBJ2-2; D possibly corresponds to TRBD1 (6 bases). Germline V gene sequence: CDR1 SGHRS, CDR2 YFSETQ. Between the trimmed V and J ends, which lost 3 bases and 1 base, there was a span of 16 bases. CDR3 length: 17 residues. CDR3 in amino acids: CASSSGVGQLNTGELFF. In DNA form, the CDR3 reads TGCGCCAGCAGCTCCGGGGTTGGACAGTTGAACACCGGGGAGCTGTTTTTT.

This chain joins TRBV19 and TRBJ2-1, with TRBD2 matching 10 bases. After removal of 7 bases from V and 2 bases from J, the junction contained 2 bases not matched to a gene. This CDR3 spans 14 amino acids. Germline loops: CDR1 LNHDA, CDR2 SQIVND (reference sequence). The CDR3 sequence is CASKGTSAYNEQFF. In DNA form, the CDR3 reads TGTGCCAGTAAGGGGACTAGCGCCTACAATGAGCAGTTCTTC.

The V call is TRBV6-5, the J call TRBJ1-6; 7 bases are a match to TRBD1. This CDR3 region has 15 residues. With V trimmed by 0 bases and J by 7 bases, 3 bases remained unmatched. CDR1 and CDR2 from the germline V gene are MNHEY and SVGAGI. The CDR3 protein is CASSYSGQLNSPLHF. CDR3 bases: TGTGCCAGCAGTTACTCGGGACAGCTAAATTCACCCCTCCACTTT.

This sequence joins TRBV28 and TRBJ1-3; 8 nucleotides match TRBD1. The CDR3 totals 14 residues. Germline CDR1 MDHEN, CDR2 SYDVKM. Unmatched junction bases numbered 4, after V lost 3 bases and J lost 6 bases. Here the CDR3 reads CASSLPGGVNTIYF. CDR3 DNA sequence: TGTGCCAGCAGTTTGCCAGGGGGCGTAAACACCATATATTTT.

CDR3 region: CASSPSGADTQYF. DNA for the CDR3: TGTGCCAGCAGTCCATCGGGAGCAGATACGCAGTATTTT. This chain connects TRBV6-4 to TRBJ2-3, with a possible D match to TRBD2 (6 bases). V was cut by 5 bases and J by 4 bases, with 10 bases left in between. The CDR3 extends over 13 amino acids. CDR1 and CDR2 (germline): MRHNA, SNTAGT.

The genes are TRBV2 and TRBJ2-3, with D tentatively TRBD1 or TRBD2 (6 bases each). This CDR3 has 11 amino acids. V was trimmed by 8 bases and J by 4 bases, leaving 7 bases between them. The germline V gene has CDR1 SNHLY and CDR2 FYNNEI. In DNA, the CDR3 is TGTGCCAGCGGGGGGCCAGATACGCAGTATTTT. Its translation is CASGGPDTQYF.

Details on this clone: At the DNA level, this CDR3 is encoded by other sequences in the same sample as well. The V and J genes are TRBV27 and TRBJ2-7, with D perhaps TRBD1 (5 bases). Germline CDR1 reads MNHEY; CDR2 reads SMNVEV (reference sequence). This CDR3 contains 14 residues. V was shortened by 0 bases and J by 0 bases, with 6 bases between the two germline ends. Here the CDR3 reads CASSLSGRSYEQYF. CDR3 DNA: TGTGCCAGCAGTTTATCGGGGCGCTCCTACGAGCAGTACTTC.

The chain employs TRBV28 and TRBJ2-5; D unresolved. The V and J ends lost 6 bases and 0 bases respectively, with 5 bases between them. The CDR3 is 12 residues long. Germline CDR1 MDHEN, CDR2 SYDVKM. CDR3 nucleotide sequence: TGTGCCAGCAGAATAGACCAAGAGACCCAGTACTTC. It translates to CASRIDQETQYF.